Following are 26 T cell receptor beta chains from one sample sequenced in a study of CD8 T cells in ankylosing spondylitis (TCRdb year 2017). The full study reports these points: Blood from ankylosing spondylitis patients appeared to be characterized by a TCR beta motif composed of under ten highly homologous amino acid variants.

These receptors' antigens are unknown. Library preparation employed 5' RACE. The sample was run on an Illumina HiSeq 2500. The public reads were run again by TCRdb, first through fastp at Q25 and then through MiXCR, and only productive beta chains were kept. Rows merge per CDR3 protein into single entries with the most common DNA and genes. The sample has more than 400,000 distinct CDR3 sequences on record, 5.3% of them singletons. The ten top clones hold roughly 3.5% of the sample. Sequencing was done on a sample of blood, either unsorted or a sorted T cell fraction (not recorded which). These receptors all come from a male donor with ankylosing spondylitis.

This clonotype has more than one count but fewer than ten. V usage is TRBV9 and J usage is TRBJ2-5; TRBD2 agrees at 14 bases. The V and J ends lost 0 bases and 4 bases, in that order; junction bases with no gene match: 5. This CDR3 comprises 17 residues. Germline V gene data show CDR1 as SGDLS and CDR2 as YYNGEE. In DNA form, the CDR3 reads TGTGCCAGCAGCGTAGGACTAGCGGGAGGGCCACGAGAGACCCAGTACTTC. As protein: CASSVGLAGGPRETQYF.

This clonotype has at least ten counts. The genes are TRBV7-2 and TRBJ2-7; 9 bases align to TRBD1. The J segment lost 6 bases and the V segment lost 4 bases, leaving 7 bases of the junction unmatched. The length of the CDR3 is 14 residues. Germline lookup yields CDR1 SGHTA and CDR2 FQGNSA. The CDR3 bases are TGTGCCAGCAGCTCGGGACAGGGATTTGGCGAGCAGTACTTC. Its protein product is CASSSGQGFGEQYF.

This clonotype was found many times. The DNA for the CDR3 is TGCGCCAGCAGCTTTTCCGGGGGTAGGGGTCAGCCCCAGCATTTT. This encodes CASSFSGGRGQPQHF. The rearrangement uses TRBV5-1 and TRBJ1-5; D is possibly TRBD1 (5 bases). The V end was cut by 2 bases, the J end by 6 bases, with 15 bases between. The CDR3 spans 15 residues. CDR1 is SGHRS, CDR2 YFSETQ, per germline.

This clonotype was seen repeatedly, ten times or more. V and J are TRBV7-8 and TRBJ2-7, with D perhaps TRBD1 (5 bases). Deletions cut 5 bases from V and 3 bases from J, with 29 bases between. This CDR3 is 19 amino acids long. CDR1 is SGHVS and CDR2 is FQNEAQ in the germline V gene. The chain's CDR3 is CASSPTASYRSVPDYEQYF. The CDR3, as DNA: TGTGCCAGCAGCCCAACCGCGAGTTACAGGTCTGTCCCCGACTACGAGCAGTACTTC.

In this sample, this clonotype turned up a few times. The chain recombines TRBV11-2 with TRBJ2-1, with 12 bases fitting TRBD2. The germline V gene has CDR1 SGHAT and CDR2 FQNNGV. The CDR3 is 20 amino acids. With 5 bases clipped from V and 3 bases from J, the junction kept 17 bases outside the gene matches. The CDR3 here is CASSLRQVVTSGSFYNEQFF. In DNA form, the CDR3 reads TGTGCCAGCAGCCTCAGACAGGTGGTGACTAGCGGGAGTTTCTACAATGAGCAGTTCTTC.

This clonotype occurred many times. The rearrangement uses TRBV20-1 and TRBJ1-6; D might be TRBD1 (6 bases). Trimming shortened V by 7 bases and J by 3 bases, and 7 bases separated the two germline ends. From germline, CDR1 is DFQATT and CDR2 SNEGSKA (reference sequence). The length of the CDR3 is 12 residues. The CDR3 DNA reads TGCAGTGGAGGGGGCTATAATTCACCCCTCCACTTT. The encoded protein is CSGGGYNSPLHF.

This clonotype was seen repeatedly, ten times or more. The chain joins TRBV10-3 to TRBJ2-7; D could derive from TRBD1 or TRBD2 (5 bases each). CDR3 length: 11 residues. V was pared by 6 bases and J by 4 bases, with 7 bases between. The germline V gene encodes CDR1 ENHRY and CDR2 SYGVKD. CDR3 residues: CAIRGEYEQYF. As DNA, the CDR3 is TGTGCCATCAGGGGGGAATACGAGCAGTACTTC.

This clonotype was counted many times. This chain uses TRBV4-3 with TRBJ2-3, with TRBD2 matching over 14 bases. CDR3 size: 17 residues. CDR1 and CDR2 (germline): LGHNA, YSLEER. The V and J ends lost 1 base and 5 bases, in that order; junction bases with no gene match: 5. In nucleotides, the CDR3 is TGCGCCAGCAGCCAAGTGGGACTAGCGGGAGTCGGAGATACGCAGTATTTT. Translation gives CASSQVGLAGVGDTQYF.

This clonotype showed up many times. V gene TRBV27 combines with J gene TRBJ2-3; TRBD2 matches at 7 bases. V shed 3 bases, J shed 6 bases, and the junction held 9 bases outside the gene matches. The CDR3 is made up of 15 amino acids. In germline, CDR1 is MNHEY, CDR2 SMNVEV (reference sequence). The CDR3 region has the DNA TGTGCCAGCAGTTTCGGCGGGAGATACCTGGATACGCAGTATTTT. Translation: CASSFGGRYLDTQYF.

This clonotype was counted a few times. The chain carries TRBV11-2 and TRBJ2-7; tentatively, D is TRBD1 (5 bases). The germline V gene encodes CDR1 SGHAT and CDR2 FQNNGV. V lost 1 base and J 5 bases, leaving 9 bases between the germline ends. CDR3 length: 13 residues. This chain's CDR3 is CASSLVSRDEQYF. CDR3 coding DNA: TGTGCCAGCAGCTTAGTTTCCAGGGACGAGCAGTACTTC.

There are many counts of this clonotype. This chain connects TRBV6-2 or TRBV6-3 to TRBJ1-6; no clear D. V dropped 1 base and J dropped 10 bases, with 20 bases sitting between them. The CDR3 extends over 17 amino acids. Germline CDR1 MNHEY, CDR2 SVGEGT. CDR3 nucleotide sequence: TGTGCCAGCAGTTACTTAAAGTTAACTGATTCGAGATCACCCCTCCACTTT. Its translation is CASSYLKLTDSRSPLHF.

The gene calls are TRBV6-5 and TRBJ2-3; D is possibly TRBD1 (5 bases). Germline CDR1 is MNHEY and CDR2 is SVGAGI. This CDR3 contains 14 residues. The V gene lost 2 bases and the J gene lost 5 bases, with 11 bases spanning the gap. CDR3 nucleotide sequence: TGTGCCAGCAGTTACAGGGGCCTGGGAGATACGCAGTATTTT. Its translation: CASSYRGLGDTQYF.

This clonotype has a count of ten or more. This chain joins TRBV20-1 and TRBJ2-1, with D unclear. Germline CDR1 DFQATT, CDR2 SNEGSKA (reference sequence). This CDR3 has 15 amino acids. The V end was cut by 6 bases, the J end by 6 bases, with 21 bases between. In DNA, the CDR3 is TGCAGTGCGATCCACCGTACCCTCTCGTCCAATGAGCAGTTCTTC. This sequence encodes CSAIHRTLSSNEQFF.

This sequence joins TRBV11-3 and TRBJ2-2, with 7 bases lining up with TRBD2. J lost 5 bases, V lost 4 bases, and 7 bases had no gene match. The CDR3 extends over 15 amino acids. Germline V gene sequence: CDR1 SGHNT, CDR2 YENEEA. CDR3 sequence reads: CASSSGGSRTGELFF. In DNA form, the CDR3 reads TGTGCCAGCAGCTCAGGCGGGAGTAGGACCGGGGAGCTGTTTTTT.

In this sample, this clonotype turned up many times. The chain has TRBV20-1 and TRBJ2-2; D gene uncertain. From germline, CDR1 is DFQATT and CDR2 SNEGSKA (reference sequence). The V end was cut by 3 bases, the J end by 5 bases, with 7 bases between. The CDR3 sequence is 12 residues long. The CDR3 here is CSARVRTGELFF. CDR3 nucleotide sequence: TGCAGTGCTAGGGTCAGAACCGGGGAGCTGTTTTTT.

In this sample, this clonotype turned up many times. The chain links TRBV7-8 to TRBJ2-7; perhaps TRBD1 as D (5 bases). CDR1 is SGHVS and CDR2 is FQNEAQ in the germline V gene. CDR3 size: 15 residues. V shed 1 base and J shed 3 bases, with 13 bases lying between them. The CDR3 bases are TGTGCCAGCAGCTTAGAAAGGGGCGCGTACTACGAGCAGTACTTC. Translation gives CASSLERGAYYEQYF.

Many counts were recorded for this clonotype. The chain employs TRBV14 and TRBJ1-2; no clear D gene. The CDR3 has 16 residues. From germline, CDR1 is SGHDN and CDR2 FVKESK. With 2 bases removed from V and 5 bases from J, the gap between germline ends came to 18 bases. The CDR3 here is CASSQWRAGPPYGYTF. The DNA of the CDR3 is TGTGCCAGCAGCCAATGGCGAGCAGGTCCTCCGTATGGCTACACCTTC.

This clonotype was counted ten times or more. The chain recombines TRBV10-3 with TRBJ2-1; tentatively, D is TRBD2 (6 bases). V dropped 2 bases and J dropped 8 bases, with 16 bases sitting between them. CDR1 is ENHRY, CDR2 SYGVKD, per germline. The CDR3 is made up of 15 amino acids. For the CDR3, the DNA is TGTGCCATCAGTGAGGTCTACGGGAGTAGCTATGAGCAGTTCTTC. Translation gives CAISEVYGSSYEQFF.

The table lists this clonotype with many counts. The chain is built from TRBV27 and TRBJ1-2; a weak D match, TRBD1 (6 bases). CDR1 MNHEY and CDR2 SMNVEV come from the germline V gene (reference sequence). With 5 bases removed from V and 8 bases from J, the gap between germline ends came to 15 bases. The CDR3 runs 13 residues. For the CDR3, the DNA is TGTGCCAGCAGTACTCAGGGGAGGCACGGCTACACCTTC. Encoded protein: CASSTQGRHGYTF.

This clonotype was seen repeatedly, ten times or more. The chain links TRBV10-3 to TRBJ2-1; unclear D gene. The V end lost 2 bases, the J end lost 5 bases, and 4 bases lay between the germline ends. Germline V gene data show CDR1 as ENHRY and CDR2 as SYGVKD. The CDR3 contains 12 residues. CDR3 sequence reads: CAISEGDNEQFF. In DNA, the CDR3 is TGTGCCATCAGTGAGGGGGACAATGAGCAGTTCTTC.

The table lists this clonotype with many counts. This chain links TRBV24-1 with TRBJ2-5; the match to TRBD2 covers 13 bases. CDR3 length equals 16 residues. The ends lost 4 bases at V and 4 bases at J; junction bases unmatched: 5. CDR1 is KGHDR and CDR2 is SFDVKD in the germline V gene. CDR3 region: CATSELGLAGVETQYF. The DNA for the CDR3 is TGTGCCACCAGTGAACTCGGACTAGCGGGAGTAGAGACCCAGTACTTC.

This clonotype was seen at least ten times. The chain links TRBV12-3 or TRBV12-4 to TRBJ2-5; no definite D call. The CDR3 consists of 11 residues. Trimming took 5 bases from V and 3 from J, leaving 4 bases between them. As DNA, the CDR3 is TGTGCCAGCAGTATAGAAGAGACCCAGTACTTC. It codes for CASSIEETQYF.

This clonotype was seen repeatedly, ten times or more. The CDR3 coding sequence is TGTGCCAGCAGTTACTCTACAGGGTTTCGGTACGAGCAGTACTTC. As protein: CASSYSTGFRYEQYF. V and J are TRBV6-5 and TRBJ2-7; D is perhaps TRBD1 (6 bases). There are 15 residues in the CDR3. Trimming left V 0 bases short and J 4 bases short, with 13 bases between. Germline CDR1 MNHEY, CDR2 SVGAGI.

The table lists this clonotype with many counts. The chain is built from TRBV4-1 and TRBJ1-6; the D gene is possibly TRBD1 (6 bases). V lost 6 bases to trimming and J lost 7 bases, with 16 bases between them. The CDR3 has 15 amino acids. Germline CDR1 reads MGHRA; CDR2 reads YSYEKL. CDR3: CASSRGAERNSPLHF. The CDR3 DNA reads TGCGCCAGCAGTCGGGGGGCTGAACGGAATTCACCCCTCCACTTT.

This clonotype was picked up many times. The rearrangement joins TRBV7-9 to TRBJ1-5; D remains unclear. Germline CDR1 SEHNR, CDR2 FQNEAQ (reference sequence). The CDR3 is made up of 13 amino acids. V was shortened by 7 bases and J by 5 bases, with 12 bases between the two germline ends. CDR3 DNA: TGTGCCAGCACCCCCTCCCCCGATCAGCCCCAGCATTTT. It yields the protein CASTPSPDQPQHF.

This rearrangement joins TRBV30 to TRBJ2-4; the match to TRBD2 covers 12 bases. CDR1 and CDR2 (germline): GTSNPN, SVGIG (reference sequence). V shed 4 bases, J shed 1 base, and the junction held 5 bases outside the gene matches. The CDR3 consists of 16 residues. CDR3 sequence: CAWTSGGVGAKNIQYF. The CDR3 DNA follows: TGTGCCTGGACTAGCGGGGGGGTAGGGGCCAAAAACATTCAGTACTTC. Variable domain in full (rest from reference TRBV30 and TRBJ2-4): SQTIHQWPATLVQPVGSPLSLECTVEGTSNPNLYWYRQAAGRGLQLLFYSVGIGQISSEVPQNLSASRPQDRQFILSSKKLLLSDSGFYLCAWTSGGVGAKNIQYFGAGTRLSVL.